The subject of this entry is one TCR beta chain. Its antigen is still unknown. The data originate from a study of T-cell memory formation after mild COVID-19. On the study more broadly: Each donor largely had its own TCR clusters.

The CDR3 has 14 amino acids. J gave up 2 bases and V 7 bases, and 7 bases lay outside the gene matches. The germline CDR1 and CDR2 sequences are SGHTA and FQGNSA. Each CDR3 protein is one row after TCRdb ran MiXCR on the 5' RACE reads. The sample shows almost 350,000 distinct CDR3 sequences, less than 25% of them seen only once. Study outcomes and limitations: Day 15 to 85 contracting clones showed balanced CD4/CD8; day 15 to 37 expanders favored CD4+.

This receptor was identified in a man between 18 and 29 years old who had mild COVID-19 (a few samples of this study predate the infection). Cell type and time point are not known. The J gene is TRBJ2-5, the V gene TRBV7-2, with 7 bases matching TRBD1. Specimen: PBMCs or a T cell subset sorted from them (not recorded which). This chain's CDR3 is CASNRGQAQETQYF. CDR3 DNA: TGTGCCAGCAACCGTGGACAGGCTCAAGAGACCCAGTACTTC.